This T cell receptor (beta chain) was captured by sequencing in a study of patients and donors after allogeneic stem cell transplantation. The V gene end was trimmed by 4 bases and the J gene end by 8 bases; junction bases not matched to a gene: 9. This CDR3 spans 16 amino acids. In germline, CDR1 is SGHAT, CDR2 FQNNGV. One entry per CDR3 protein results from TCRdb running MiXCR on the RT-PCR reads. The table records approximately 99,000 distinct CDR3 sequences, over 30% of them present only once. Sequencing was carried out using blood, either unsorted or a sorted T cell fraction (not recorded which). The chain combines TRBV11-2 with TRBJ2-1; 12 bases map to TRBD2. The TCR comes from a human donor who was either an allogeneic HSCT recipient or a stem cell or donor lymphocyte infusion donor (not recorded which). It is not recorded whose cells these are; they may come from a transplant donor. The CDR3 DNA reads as TGTGCCAGCAGCTCTAGCCGGACTAGCGGGACATATGAGCAGTTCTTC. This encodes CASSSSRTSGTYEQFF.